This T cell receptor (beta chain) emerged from a study of T-cell reconstitution after alpha-beta-depleted transplantation in children. Molecular barcoding with unique molecular identifiers was used for the TCRbeta library. TCRdb re-derived calls from the PCR reads in MiXCR, one entry per CDR3 protein. The repertoire holds fewer than 700,000 distinct CDR3 sequences, under 15% seen once, with around 2% in the top ten. This clonotype was seen repeatedly, ten times or more. Germline V gene lookup returns CDR1 KGHSH and CDR2 LQKENI. This CDR3 is built from 15 residues. The V gene end was trimmed by 6 bases and the J gene end by 1 base; junction bases not matched to a gene: 6.

This TCR was recovered from a male patient younger than 18 who had a stem cell transplant for acute myeloid leukemia, so the T cells may come from the graft donor. The source material was PBMCs, mostly from graft donor cells, sampled 360 days after TCRalphabeta/CD19-depleted stem cell transplant. The rearrangement joins TRBV18 to TRBJ2-7; 10 bases align to TRBD1. DNA for the CDR3: TGTGCCAGCTCCTGGGGGACAGGGGTTTCCTACGAGCAGTACTTC. Translation: CASSWGTGVSYEQYF.